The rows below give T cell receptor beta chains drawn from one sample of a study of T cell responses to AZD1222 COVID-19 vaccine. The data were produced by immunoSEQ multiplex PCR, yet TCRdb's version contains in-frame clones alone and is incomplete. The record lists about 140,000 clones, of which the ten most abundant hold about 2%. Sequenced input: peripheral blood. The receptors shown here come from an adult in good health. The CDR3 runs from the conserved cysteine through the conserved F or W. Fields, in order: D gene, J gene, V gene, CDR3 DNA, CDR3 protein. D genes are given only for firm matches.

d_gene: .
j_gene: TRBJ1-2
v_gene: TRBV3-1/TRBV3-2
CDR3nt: TGTGCCAGCAGCCAACCCCGGGGACCGCGGGGTGGCTACACCTTC
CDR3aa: CASSQPRGPRGGYTF

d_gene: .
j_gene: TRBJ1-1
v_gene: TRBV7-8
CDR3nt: TGTGCCAGCAGCTTAAGCCAGGGGAACACTGAAGCTTTCTTT
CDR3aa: CASSLSQGNTEAFF

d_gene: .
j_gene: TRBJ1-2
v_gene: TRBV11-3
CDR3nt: TGTGCCAGCAGCAGGGCGGAGGGTACTAACTATGGCTACACCTTC
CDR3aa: CASSRAEGTNYGYTF

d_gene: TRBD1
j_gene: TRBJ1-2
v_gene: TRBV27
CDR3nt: TGTGCCAGCAGTCAAACAGGGGGAAGGGGCTACACCTTC
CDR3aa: CASSQTGGRGYTF

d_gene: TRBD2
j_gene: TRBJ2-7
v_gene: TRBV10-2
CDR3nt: TGCGCCAGCAAGGTAGCGGGGGGCGGATACGAGCAGTACTTC
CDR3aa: CASKVAGGGYEQYF

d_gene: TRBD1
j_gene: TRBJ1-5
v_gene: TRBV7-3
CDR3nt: TGTGCCAGCAGCAAGGGACAGGGTGGCCCCCAGCATTTT
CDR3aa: CASSKGQGGPQHF

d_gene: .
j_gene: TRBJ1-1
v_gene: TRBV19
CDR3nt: TGTGCCAGTAGTATGGCCCGAATACGACTCGGGGTACACACTGAAGCTTTCTTT
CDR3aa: CASSMARIRLGVHTEAFF

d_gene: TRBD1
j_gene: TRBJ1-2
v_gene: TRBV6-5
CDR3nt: TGTGCCAGCAGAGGGGGCTCCCTACACTATGGCTACACCTTC
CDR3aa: CASRGGSLHYGYTF

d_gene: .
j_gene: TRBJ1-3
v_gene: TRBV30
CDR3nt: TGTGCCTGGAGTGTAGGAAGCTCTGGAAACACCATATATTTT
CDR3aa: CAWSVGSSGNTIYF

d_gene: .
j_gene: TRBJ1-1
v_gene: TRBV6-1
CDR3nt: TGTGCCAGCAGTGAAAACGTCGGCGAGAACACTGAAGCTTTCTTT
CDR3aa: CASSENVGENTEAFF

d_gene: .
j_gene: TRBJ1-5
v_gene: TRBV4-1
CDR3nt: TGCGCCAGCAGCCAAGATGCCATCAATCAGCCCCAGCATTTT
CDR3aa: CASSQDAINQPQHF

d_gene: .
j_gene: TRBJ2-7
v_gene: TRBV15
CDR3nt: TGTGCCACCAGCAGAGCAGTTACCTCCTACGAGCAGTACTTC
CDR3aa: CATSRAVTSYEQYF

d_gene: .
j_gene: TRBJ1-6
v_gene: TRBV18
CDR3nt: TGTGCCAGCTCCCCCGGGACACCGAGCTCCTATAATTCACCCCTCCACTTT
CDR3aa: CASSPGTPSSYNSPLHF

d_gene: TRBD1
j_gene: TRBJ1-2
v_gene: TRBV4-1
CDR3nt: TGCGCCAGCAGCCAAGCAGGGGGCGGGGGCCGAGGCTACACCTTC
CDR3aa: CASSQAGGGGRGYTF

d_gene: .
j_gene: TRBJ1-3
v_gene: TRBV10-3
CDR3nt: TGTGCCATCAGTGAGTCGGGTGCCAGGGGAGCTGGAAACACCATATATTTT
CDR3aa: CAISESGARGAGNTIYF

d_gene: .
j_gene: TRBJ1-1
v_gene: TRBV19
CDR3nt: TGTGCCAGTAGTACCTGGCATCTGACTGAAGCTTTCTTT
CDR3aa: CASSTWHLTEAFF

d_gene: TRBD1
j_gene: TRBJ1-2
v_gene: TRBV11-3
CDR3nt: TGTGCCAGCAGCCCACAGGGGAAGGGCTACACCTTC
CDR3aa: CASSPQGKGYTF

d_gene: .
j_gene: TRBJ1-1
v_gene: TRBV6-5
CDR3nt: TGTGCCAGCCATATTTCCGGCGGCTACACTGAAGCTTTCTTT
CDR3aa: CASHISGGYTEAFF

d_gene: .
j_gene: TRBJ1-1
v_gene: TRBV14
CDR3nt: TGTGCCAGCAGCCAACGGGGTCGGGGCTCTGAAGCTTTCTTT
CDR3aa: CASSQRGRGSEAFF

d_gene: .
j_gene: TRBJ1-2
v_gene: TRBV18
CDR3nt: TGTGCCAGCTCCCCTTTAGAGGGACTTCCGTATGGCTACACCTTC
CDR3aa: CASSPLEGLPYGYTF

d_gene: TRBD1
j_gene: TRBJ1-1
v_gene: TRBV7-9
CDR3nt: TGTGCCAGCAGCTTAGTGGACAGGGGGCATGGAACTGAAGCTTTCTTT
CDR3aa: CASSLVDRGHGTEAFF

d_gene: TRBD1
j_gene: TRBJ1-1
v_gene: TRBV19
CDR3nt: TGTGCCAGTAGTACCCGGACAGGGGTTGAAGCTTTCTTT
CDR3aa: CASSTRTGVEAFF